The next 25 T cell receptor beta chains were all read from a single sample in a study of molecular identifiers for immune sequencing clone quantification. Each CDR3 protein is one row after TCRdb ran MiXCR on the PCR reads. Here the sample spans 100,000 or so distinct CDR3 sequences, under 40% being singletons. What was sequenced was naive CD8+ T cells from blood, with Jurkat cell RNA spiked in. As for subset: FACS-sorted CD8+CD4-CCR7+CD45RA+ naive T cells. The receptors originated from a human donor in good health. Some libraries in this study had Jurkat cell RNA spiked in.

This clonotype was seen only once. The chain couples TRBV9 to TRBJ2-1; perhaps TRBD2 as D (6 bases). V gave up 7 bases and J gave up 5 bases, with 16 bases separating them. Germline loops: CDR1 SGDLS, CDR2 YYNGEE. The CDR3 runs 14 residues. CDR3 coding DNA: TGTGCCAGCGGAACCGGGACTCCAAACAATGAGCAGTTCTTC. Amino acids: CASGTGTPNNEQFF.

On this clonotype: The CDR3 end shows no conserved phenylalanine or tryptophan, and so a read error is likely. The V call is TRBV20-1, the J call TRBJ2-7; tentative D call: TRBD1 (6 bases). This CDR3 region has 15 residues. Germline V gene data show CDR1 as DFQATT and CDR2 as SNEGSKA (reference sequence). V shed 0 bases and J shed 0 bases, with 12 bases lying between them. DNA of the CDR3: TGCAGTGCTAGAGATCGGCTACAGGGCTCCTACGAGCAGTACTAC. This sequence encodes CSARDRLQGSYEQYY.

The CDR3 is CASCSGPYEQYF. CDR3 nucleotide sequence: TGTGCCAGCTGTTCCGGCCCCTACGAGCAGTACTTC. This chain links TRBV7-9 with TRBJ2-7, with D unclear. The CDR3 length is 12 residues. Between the trimmed V and J ends, which lost 8 bases and 2 bases, there was a span of 10 bases. The germline CDR1 and CDR2 sequences are SEHNR and FQNEAQ (reference sequence).

This clonotype was detected a few times. The rearrangement uses TRBV12-3 or TRBV12-4 and TRBJ2-5; 9 bases align to TRBD2. The length of the CDR3 is 15 residues. With 3 bases clipped from V and 4 bases from J, the junction kept 6 bases outside the gene matches. CDR3 protein: CASSFSGSSVETQYF. The CDR3 nucleotides are TGTGCCAGCAGTTTTAGCGGGAGTAGCGTAGAGACCCAGTACTTC.

Note on this clonotype: A read error may explain this, as a much larger clone is one base away. V gene TRBV28 combines with J gene TRBJ2-7; unclear D gene. Germline-derived CDR1 and CDR2 are MDHEN and SYDVKM. This CDR3 is built from 12 residues. The ends were cut back, 6 bases at V and 6 bases at J, with 12 bases in the middle. CDR3 nucleotide sequence: TGTGCCAGCAGATCCACGAGTCTCGAGCAGTACTTC. As protein: CASRSTSLEQYF.

This clonotype was recorded once. The rearrangement joins TRBV6-2 or TRBV6-3 to TRBJ2-5; D remains unclear. TRBJ2-1 explains the end of the DNA better; the J call may be wrong. The CDR3 is 15 residues long. CDR1 and CDR2 (germline): MNHEY, SVGEGT. Written as DNA, the CDR3 is TGTGCCAGCAGACCCCAGACGGGCAGAGAAGAGACCCAGTTCTTC. Amino acids: CASRPQTGREETQFF.

The count of this clonotype is one. A junction end diverges from the germline sequence, so it may reflect a read error. The chain employs TRBV5-6 and TRBJ2-7, with D possibly TRBD2 on 6 matching bases. In germline, CDR1 is SGHDT, CDR2 YYEEEE. This CDR3 comprises 16 residues. The CDR3 is CASSLGRRGLGYEQYF. The DNA of the CDR3 is TGTGCCAGCAGTTTGGGCCGGCGGGGCCTAGGGTACGAGCAGTACTTC.

In this sample, this clonotype turned up a few times. The gene calls are TRBV11-3 and TRBJ2-3, with a weak D call TRBD2 (6 bases). The CDR3 loop spans 12 amino acids. With 8 bases removed from V and 0 bases from J, the gap between germline ends came to 6 bases. Germline loops: CDR1 SGHNT, CDR2 YENEEA. Here the CDR3 reads CASAGSTDTQYF. For the CDR3, the DNA is TGTGCCAGCGCGGGAAGCACAGATACGCAGTATTTT.

This clonotype was found a few times. The chain couples TRBV4-1 to TRBJ2-1; D call uncertain. The CDR3 is 14 amino acids. The V end was cut by 0 bases, the J end by 8 bases, with 11 bases between. The V gene's germline CDR1 is MGHRA and CDR2 YSYEKL. Here the CDR3 DNA reads TGCGCCAGCAGCCAAGAACGACGTGGAGATGAGCAGTTCTTC. Protein sequence: CASSQERRGDEQFF.

This clonotype was seen a handful of times. The genes are TRBV4-1 and TRBJ2-5; a possible D gene is TRBD1 (5 bases). Trimming cost V 4 bases and J 3 bases, with 18 bases left between them. There are 16 residues in the CDR3. Germline lookup yields CDR1 MGHRA and CDR2 YSYEKL. CDR3 region: CASSPLGQVSEETQYF. CDR3 nucleotides: TGCGCCAGCAGCCCCCTGGGGCAGGTGTCCGAAGAGACCCAGTACTTC.

In this sample, this clonotype turned up a few times. The chain couples TRBV29-1 to TRBJ2-3; tentatively, D is TRBD1 or TRBD2 (5 bases each). Trimming cost V 7 bases and J 4 bases, with 21 bases left between them. CDR1 and CDR2 (germline): SQVTM, ANQGSEA. The CDR3 extends over 15 amino acids. CDR3 residues: CSAVGVGEPPDTQYF. The CDR3 nucleotides read TGCAGCGCAGTAGGGGTGGGGGAGCCGCCAGATACGCAGTATTTT.

This clonotype was detected a few times. As DNA, the CDR3 is TGCAGTGCCCGGACCCAACTGGGGTACGAGCAGTACTTC. This codes for CSARTQLGYEQYF. The gene calls are TRBV20-1 and TRBJ2-7; the D is unclear. The V end was cut by 6 bases, the J end by 4 bases, with 16 bases between. The CDR3 consists of 13 residues. Per germline, CDR1 DFQATT and CDR2 SNEGSKA (reference sequence).

This chain joins TRBV9 and TRBJ2-3, with 8 positions matching TRBD1. With 7 bases clipped from V and 3 bases from J, the junction kept 7 bases outside the gene matches. Germline assignment: CDR1 SGDLS and CDR2 YYNGEE. There are 14 residues in the CDR3. CDR3 sequence reads: CASVQDRETDTQYF. CDR3 bases: TGTGCCAGCGTCCAGGACAGGGAAACAGATACGCAGTATTTT. Full variable domain (missing parts from reference TRBV9 and TRBJ2-3): DSGVTQTPKHLITATGQRVTLRCSPRSGDLSVYWYQQSLDQGLQFLIQYYNGEERAKGNILERFSAQQFPDLHSELNLSSLELGDSALYFCASVQDRETDTQYFGPGTRLTVL.

This clonotype showed up just a few times. The chain uses TRBV6-6 and TRBJ2-7, with D perhaps matching TRBD1 (6 bases). Per germline, CDR1 MNHNY and CDR2 SVGAGI (reference sequence). The CDR3 is made up of 14 amino acids. V lost 4 bases to trimming and J lost 5 bases, with 15 bases between them. CDR3 sequence (DNA): TGTGCCAGCAGTTCCCCCCCAGGGGACCACGAGCAGTACTTC. Its protein product is CASSSPPGDHEQYF.

This clonotype was seen at least ten times. V and J are TRBV29-1 and TRBJ2-5, with 7 bases fitting TRBD2. The trim removed 5 bases at V and 5 bases at J, leaving 5 bases unmatched. The germline CDR1 and CDR2 sequences are SQVTM and ANQGSEA. This CDR3 comprises 12 residues. The CDR3 loop reads CSVSREGETQYF. The DNA of the CDR3 is TGCAGCGTTAGTAGGGAGGGCGAGACCCAGTACTTC. Complete variable domain (other parts from reference TRBV29-1 and TRBJ2-5): SAVISQKPSRDICQRGTSLTIQCQVDSQVTMMFWYRQQPGQSLTLIATANQGSEATYESGFVIDKFPISRPNLTFSTLTVSNMSPEDSSIYLCSVSREGETQYFGPGTRLLVL.

The genes are TRBV24-1 and TRBJ2-3, with D perhaps matching TRBD1 or TRBD2 (6 bases each). Trimming left V 8 bases short and J 3 bases short, with 14 bases between. This CDR3 contains 14 residues. Germline V gene data show CDR1 as KGHDR and CDR2 as SFDVKD. The CDR3 protein is CATKGGGRTDTQYF. In DNA form, the CDR3 reads TGTGCCACCAAAGGAGGGGGTAGGACAGATACGCAGTATTTT.

This clonotype was seen repeatedly, ten times or more. The V call is TRBV25-1, the J call TRBJ2-2; D not resolved. Germline loops: CDR1 MGHDK, CDR2 SYGVNS. Trimming stripped 6 bases from V and 3 bases from J, with 2 bases between. The CDR3 totals 11 residues. CDR3 sequence (DNA): TGTGCCAGCAGCTACACCGGGGAGCTGTTTTTT. As protein: CASSYTGELFF.

For this clonotype: A read error may be the cause here, since a much bigger clone is one base away. The V call is TRBV7-2, the J call TRBJ2-3; D remains unclear. Trimming took off 3 bases at V and 0 bases at J, with 13 bases between the two ends. The CDR3 runs to 16 residues. CDR1 and CDR2 (germline): SGHTA, FQGNSA. The CDR3 region is CASSFPGSSSTDTQYF. The CDR3 DNA reads TGTGCCAGCAGCTTCCCAGGTTCCTCTAGCACAGATACGCAGTATTTT.

The chain has TRBV5-6 and TRBJ2-7; weak D call: TRBD2 (5 bases). Germline CDR1 reads SGHDT; CDR2 reads YYEEEE. V dropped 4 bases and J dropped 5 bases, with 13 bases sitting between them. The CDR3 length is 13 residues. CDR3 bases: TGTGCCAGCAGCGGAGGACCAGCAGACGAGCAGTACTTC. Its protein is CASSGGPADEQYF.

As concerns this clonotype: With a much larger clone just one base away, this may be a read error. This sequence joins TRBV28 and TRBJ2-7; maybe TRBD2 (5 bases). This CDR3 contains 14 residues. The germline V gene has CDR1 MDHEN and CDR2 SYDVKM. DNA for the CDR3: TGTGCCAGCAGTTTTGTTGCCGGGGTCTACGAGCGGTACTTC. Its protein is CASSFVAGVYERYF.

The table lists this clonotype with many counts. This chain uses TRBV5-4 with TRBJ1-1, with D uncertain. V lost 7 bases to trimming and J lost 0 bases, with 13 bases between them. This CDR3 contains 14 residues. Germline V gene data show CDR1 as SGHNT and CDR2 as YYREEE (reference sequence). CDR3 in amino acids: CASYRGGLNTEAFF. DNA for the CDR3: TGTGCCAGCTACCGTGGAGGACTGAACACTGAAGCTTTCTTT. Based on the CDR3 plus reference TRBV5-4 and TRBJ1-1, the full variable domain is ETGVTQSPTHLIKTRGQQVTLRCSSQSGHNTVSWYQQALGQGPQFIFQYYREEENGRGNFPPRFSGLQFPNYSSELNVNALELDDSALYLCASYRGGLNTEAFFGQGTRLTVV.

The chain has TRBV4-3 and TRBJ2-2; 10 bases agree with TRBD1. V was pared by 2 bases and J by 7 bases, with 4 bases of the junction left unmatched. Germline-derived CDR1 and CDR2 are LGHNA and YSLEER. The length of the CDR3 is 15 residues. This CDR3 reads CASSQSGTGVGELFF. Written as DNA, the CDR3 is TGCGCCAGCAGCCAATCCGGGACAGGGGTCGGGGAGCTGTTTTTT.

A note on this clonotype: This could be a read error, since a much larger clone is one nucleotide away. The chain employs TRBV7-2 and TRBJ2-5; 12 positions match TRBD2. CDR3 length: 17 amino acids. Germline CDR1 reads SGHTA; CDR2 reads FQGNSA. The CDR3 is CASSQPASGRAFEIQYF. CDR3 nucleotides: TGTGCCAGCAGCCAGCCGGCTAGCGGGAGGGCATTTGAGATCCAGTACTTC.

Turning to this clonotype: Possible read error: a much larger clone is one base away. This rearrangement joins TRBV2 to TRBJ2-3; 9 bases line up with TRBD1. Germline V gene sequence: CDR1 SNHLY, CDR2 FYNNEI. V shed 5 bases and J 3 bases; nucleotides not matched to a gene: 6. This CDR3 comprises 15 residues. This CDR3 reads CASSTGQGMTDTQYF. CDR3 nucleotide sequence: TGTGCCAGCAGTACGGGACAGGGAATGACAGATACGCAGTATTTT.

The rearrangement uses TRBV9 and TRBJ1-1, with no clear D. Germline CDR1 reads SGDLS; CDR2 reads YYNGEE. The CDR3 has 16 amino acids. The V end was cut by 0 bases, the J end by 0 bases, with 12 bases between. CDR3 bases: TGTGCCAGCAGCGTAGGTGGGAGGACCATGAACACTGAAGCTTTCTTT. It specifies CASSVGGRTMNTEAFF.